This T cell receptor (beta chain) was observed in a study of T cell responses to AZD1222 COVID-19 vaccine. A word on this clone: Its antigen is not identified.

Produced via immunoSEQ multiplex PCR; TCRdb's table is partial and in-frame only. The top ten clones hold under 3.5% of a sample with more than 110,000 clones, almost 90% of them seen once. Points from the study as a whole: Repertoire samples came only from after the peak T cell response. As reported, nearly half of all spike-specific TCRs target variant regions that are unmutated. Recipients of two AZD1222 doses showed rising Spike-specific TCR breadth and depth. Seropositive AZD1222 recipients at baseline numbered only five or six.

Germline CDR1 and CDR2: SGDLS and YYNGEE. The V end was cut by 3 bases, the J end by 0 bases, with 17 bases between. This CDR3 spans 17 amino acids. The chain is built from TRBV9 and TRBJ2-3; D not resolved. The sequencing used peripheral blood, collected on day 0 of AZD1222 vaccination. This TCR came from an adult in good health. The CDR3: CASSEGPLRSSTDTQYF. CDR3 DNA sequence: TGTGCCAGCAGCGAGGGCCCCCTTAGGAGTAGCACAGATACGCAGTATTTT.